A selection of T cell receptor beta chains follows, all from one sample in a study of T cells in Graves' hyperthyroidism and ophthalmopathy. MiXCR, run by TCRdb on the multiplex PCR reads, gives a single entry per CDR3 protein. The table has some 740,000 distinct CDR3 sequences, approximately 15% seen once. Material: blood. Receptor source: a woman aged 18-30 years with Graves' hyperthyroidism. Both conserved end residues are part of each CDR3. D genes are given only for firm matches. Only part of the rows carry a size: once, few, many, or a class if the clone is expanded.

V,D,length,J,size,DNA,CDR3
TRBV25-1,NA,19,TRBJ2-4,NA,TGTGCCAGCAGTGGGGCCGCCGGGGAGGGGGCGATCTCCAAAAACATTCAGTACTTC,CASSGAAGEGAISKNIQYF
TRBV7-6,NA,13,TRBJ1-5,NA,TGTGCCAGCAGCTTATTTGAGGGTCAGCCCCAGCATTTT,CASSLFEGQPQHF
TRBV5-6,NA,12,TRBJ2-1,many,TGTGCCAGCACTCTCCGGATGCGTGAGCAGTTCTTC,CASTLRMREQFF
TRBV2,NA,13,TRBJ1-5,NA,TGTGCCAGCAGTTTTTCACAGAATCAGCCCCAGCATTTT,CASSFSQNQPQHF
TRBV6-1,NA,13,TRBJ2-3,many,TGTGCCAGCAGTGAAGCACACACAGATACGCAGTATTTT,CASSEAHTDTQYF
TRBV12-3/TRBV12-4,NA,15,TRBJ2-5,few,TGTGCCAGCAGTTTGTCGCGGCAGGGCCAAGAGACCCAGTACTTC,CASSLSRQGQETQYF
TRBV20-1,NA,13,TRBJ2-1,NA,TGCAGTGCTAGAGATTTTAGTCTCAGTGAGCAGTTCTTC,CSARDFSLSEQFF
TRBV12-3/TRBV12-4,TRBD2,20,TRBJ2-5,NA,TGTGCCAGCAGTCACCGTGGGATACGGGGGCTAGCGGGAGTACGGGAGACCCAGTACTTC,CASSHRGIRGLAGVRETQYF
TRBV6-2/TRBV6-3,NA,18,TRBJ2-6,NA,TGTGCCAGCACCTCGGGGCCGGGGGCGTTAGCTGGGGCCAACGTCCTGACTTTC,CASTSGPGALAGANVLTF
TRBV20-1,TRBD1,16,TRBJ2-7,many,TGCAGTGCTGTGGTGGGTTCTACAGGGGGCAGGTACGAGCAGTACTTC,CSAVVGSTGGRYEQYF
TRBV18,NA,14,TRBJ2-2,many,TGTGCCAGCTCACCACCCGGACAGACCGGGGAGCTGTTTTTT,CASSPPGQTGELFF
TRBV27,TRBD2,15,TRBJ2-5,many,TGTGCCAGCAGTCGCCTAGGGAGGGGACAAGAGACCCAGTACTTC,CASSRLGRGQETQYF
TRBV5-1,TRBD1,15,TRBJ1-4,NA,TGCGCCAGCAGCGGGACAGGTGCAACTAATGAAAAACTGTTTTTT,CASSGTGATNEKLFF
TRBV6-1,NA,14,TRBJ2-2,many,TGTGCCAGCAGTTTTACGGGATACACCGGGGAGCTGTTTTTT,CASSFTGYTGELFF
TRBV9,TRBD2,16,TRBJ2-1,NA,TGTGCCAGCAGCCCGAGACTAGCGGGAGATTACAATGAGCAGTTCTTC,CASSPRLAGDYNEQFF
TRBV4-1,NA,15,TRBJ2-5,few,TGCGCCAGCAGCCCGGACAGAGAGTACCAAGAGACCCAGTACTTC,CASSPDREYQETQYF
TRBV4-1,TRBD2,16,TRBJ2-7,NA,TGCGCCAGCAGCCAGGGACTAGCGGAGCCGGCCTACGAGCAGTACTTC,CASSQGLAEPAYEQYF
TRBV6-1,NA,14,TRBJ1-5,many,TGTGCCAGCGCGGGCAGGCACGCCAATCAGCCCCAGCATTTT,CASAGRHANQPQHF